The 18 T cell receptor beta chains reported below all come from one sample, sequenced in a study of CD8 T cells in Susac syndrome. RNA in amounts of roughly 0.5 to 1 ug was reverse transcribed with random hexamers. One entry per CDR3 protein results from TCRdb running MiXCR on the immunoSEQ multiplex PCR reads. This sample has 350,000 to 550,000 distinct CDR3 sequences, with around 85% found just once. Specimen: CD8+ T cells from PBMCs. These TCRs come from a human donor with multiple sclerosis.

This chain joins TRBV13 and TRBJ2-1, with TRBD2 identical over 14 bases. Per germline, CDR1 PRHDT and CDR2 FYEKMQ (reference sequence). This CDR3 is 15 amino acids long. Trimming took 5 bases from V and 7 from J; bases not matched to a gene: 4. DNA for the CDR3: TGTGCCAGCAGCACTGGGACTAGCGGGAGAAATGAGCAGTTCTTC. It encodes CASSTGTSGRNEQFF.

The chain employs TRBV27 and TRBJ2-1, with a possible D match to TRBD1 (6 bases). V lost 6 bases and J 4 bases, leaving 13 bases between the germline ends. The germline V gene encodes CDR1 MNHEY and CDR2 SMNVEV (reference sequence). The length of the CDR3 is 14 residues. The CDR3 coding sequence is TGTGCCAGCAGATATGGGACAAATTACAATGAGCAGTTCTTC. This gives the protein CASRYGTNYNEQFF.

The chain couples TRBV3-1 to TRBJ1-5; 7 bases match TRBD1. Trimming took 3 bases from V and 5 from J; bases not matched to a gene: 7. The germline V gene encodes CDR1 LGHDT and CDR2 YNNKEL (reference sequence). This CDR3 has 15 amino acids. DNA of the CDR3: TGTGCCAGCAGCCATGGGTCAGGGGGACATCAGCCCCAGCATTTT. It encodes CASSHGSGGHQPQHF. Drawing the rest from reference TRBV3-1 and TRBJ1-5, the complete variable domain is DTAVSQTPKYLVTQMGNDKSIKCEQNLGHDTMYWYKQDSKKFLKIMFSYNNKELIINETVPNRFSPKSPDKAHLNLHINSLELGDSAVYFCASSHGSGGHQPQHFGDGTRLSIL.

The J gene is TRBJ1-2, the V gene TRBV30; D call uncertain. V was pared by 4 bases and J by 5 bases, with 11 bases between. This CDR3 comprises 12 residues. Germline V gives CDR1 GTSNPN, CDR2 SVGIG (reference sequence). In DNA form, the CDR3 reads TGTGCCTGGATCTTGGGAGCATATGGCTACACCTTC. This sequence encodes CAWILGAYGYTF.

This rearrangement joins TRBV5-4 to TRBJ2-7, with D possibly matching TRBD2 (6 bases). Trimming removed 4 bases from V and 0 bases from J, with 14 bases in between. CDR3 length: 15 residues. Germline V gene sequence: CDR1 SGHNT, CDR2 YYREEE (reference sequence). The CDR3 DNA sequence: TGTGCCAGCAGCCCGGCGGCGGGGAGCTCCTACGAGCAGTACTTC. Translating it yields CASSPAAGSSYEQYF.

The chain combines TRBV20-1 with TRBJ2-7; possibly TRBD1 for D (6 bases). Looked up from germline, CDR1 is DFQATT and CDR2 is SNEGSKA (reference sequence). The CDR3 loop spans 14 amino acids. Deletions cut 5 bases from V and 0 bases from J, with 14 bases between. CDR3: CSAVHGQISYEQYF. CDR3 in DNA: TGCAGTGCTGTACACGGACAGATCTCCTACGAGCAGTACTTC.

The rearrangement links TRBV2 to TRBJ1-2; no firm D call. From germline, CDR1 is SNHLY and CDR2 FYNNEI. This CDR3 spans 16 amino acids. The V gene lost 6 bases and the J gene lost 4 bases, with 21 bases spanning the gap. CDR3 loop: CASRPAGRPDVYGYTF. The CDR3, as DNA: TGTGCCAGCAGACCCGCGGGGAGACCCGACGTCTATGGCTACACCTTC.

V and J are TRBV7-9 and TRBJ2-3; D not certain. The CDR3 runs to 13 residues. The germline V gene encodes CDR1 SEHNR and CDR2 FQNEAQ (reference sequence). The V and J ends lost 2 bases and 2 bases respectively, with 5 bases between them. CDR3 sequence reads: CASSLILTDTQYF. The CDR3, as DNA: TGTGCCAGCAGCTTAATTCTCACAGATACGCAGTATTTT.

V and J are TRBV5-6 and TRBJ2-7, with 7 bases identical to TRBD1. Germline CDR1 is SGHDT and CDR2 is YYEEEE. The CDR3 totals 15 residues. Trimming cost V 4 bases and J 0 bases; bases outside gene matches: 7. The CDR3 DNA reads as TGTGCCAGCAGCACCGACAGGGAAAGCTCCTACGAGCAGTACTTC. It yields the protein CASSTDRESSYEQYF.

The genes are TRBV30 and TRBJ2-7; TRBD1 aligns across 9 bases. V dropped 3 bases and J dropped 2; count of bases not matched to a gene: 5. The length of the CDR3 is 14 residues. Looked up from germline, CDR1 is GTSNPN and CDR2 is SVGIG (reference sequence). CDR3 coding DNA: TGTGCCTGGAGACCGGGACAGGGTACCTACGAGCAGTACTTC. It codes for CAWRPGQGTYEQYF.

Here the CDR3 DNA reads TGTGCCAGCAGCCTTGGCGGGGCCGAGACAGATACGCAGTATTTT. This translates into CASSLGGAETDTQYF. This chain uses TRBV3-1 with TRBJ2-3; a possible D gene is TRBD2 (6 bases). Trimming removed 4 bases at V and 3 bases at J, with 14 bases between. CDR3 length equals 15 residues. Per germline, CDR1 LGHDT and CDR2 YNNKEL (reference sequence).

The V and J genes are TRBV4-1 and TRBJ2-2; 10 bases line up with TRBD2. Germline V gene sequence: CDR1 MGHRA, CDR2 YSYEKL. The CDR3 has 15 residues. V shed 2 bases, J shed 3 bases, and the junction held 0 bases outside the gene matches. The CDR3 region is CASSQLAGDTGELFF. In nucleotides, the CDR3 is TGCGCCAGCAGCCAACTAGCGGGAGACACCGGGGAGCTGTTTTTT.

The chain couples TRBV28 to TRBJ2-3, with 7 nucleotides matching TRBD1. Germline CDR1 MDHEN, CDR2 SYDVKM. This CDR3 region has 14 residues. Unmatched junction bases numbered 3, after V lost 3 bases and J lost 3 bases. CDR3 residues: CASSFTGATDTQYF. CDR3 coding DNA: TGTGCCAGCAGTTTTACAGGGGCGACAGATACGCAGTATTTT.

This sequence joins TRBV2 and TRBJ2-1; 8 nucleotides agree with TRBD2. The length of the CDR3 is 14 residues. V trimming: 3 bases; J trimming: 8 bases; junction bases outside the gene matches: 6. Per germline, CDR1 SNHLY and CDR2 FYNNEI. The CDR3, as DNA: TGTGCCAGCAGTGACGGGAGGGCTATCTATGAGCAGTTCTTC. This sequence encodes CASSDGRAIYEQFF.

The rearrangement uses TRBV28 and TRBJ2-2, with a possible D match to TRBD2 (6 bases). The CDR3 has 16 residues. V was cut by 6 bases and J by 7 bases, with 21 bases left in between. The germline V gene has CDR1 MDHEN and CDR2 SYDVKM. CDR3 protein: CASSPPPREAGGELFF. The CDR3 DNA is TGTGCCAGCAGCCCTCCTCCGCGGGAAGCGGGCGGGGAGCTGTTTTTT. The full variable domain, its missing parts supplied by reference TRBV28 and TRBJ2-2, is DVKVTQSSRYLVKRTGEKVFLECVQDMDHENMFWYRQDPGLGLRLIYFSYDVKMKEKGDIPEGYSVSREKKERFSLILESASTNQTSMYLCASSPPPREAGGELFFGEGSRLTVL.

This chain connects TRBV11-2 to TRBJ1-1; D possibly corresponds to TRBD1 (5 bases). The CDR3 has 14 amino acids. Germline-derived CDR1 and CDR2 are SGHAT and FQNNGV. The V and J ends lost 2 bases and 7 bases respectively, with 14 bases between them. CDR3 sequence (DNA): TGTGCCAGCAGCTTATACGGCCGGGGCAATGAAGCTTTCTTT. Its translation: CASSLYGRGNEAFF.

The chain couples TRBV7-9 to TRBJ2-7; D might be TRBD2 (6 bases). This CDR3 is 14 amino acids long. The germline gives CDR1 SEHNR, CDR2 FQNEAQ (reference sequence). Trimming took 4 bases from V and 2 from J, leaving 12 bases between them. The DNA for the CDR3 is TGTGCCAGCAGCTATAGCGGTCGGGCCTACGAGCAGTACTTC. As protein: CASSYSGRAYEQYF.

The chain has TRBV7-9 and TRBJ1-4; 7 bases align to TRBD1. The V gene end was trimmed by 5 bases and the J gene end by 3 bases; junction bases not matched to a gene: 15. The CDR3 has 18 amino acids. Germline lookup yields CDR1 SEHNR and CDR2 FQNEAQ (reference sequence). CDR3 sequence (DNA): TGTGCCAGCAGCCCAGTAGCGACAGGGAAGGAAGCTAATGAAAAACTGTTTTTT. Its protein product is CASSPVATGKEANEKLFF. Drawing the rest from reference TRBV7-9 and TRBJ1-4, the complete variable domain is DTGVSQNPRHKITKRGQNVTFRCDPISEHNRLYWYRQTLGQGPEFLTYFQNEAQLEKSRLLSDRFSAERPKGSFSTLEIQRTEQGDSAMYLCASSPVATGKEANEKLFFGSGTQLSVL.